The 4 T cell receptor beta chains below come from one sample, sequenced in a study of T cells in narcolepsy. The protocol was immunoSEQ multiplex PCR, while the TCRdb copy is restricted to in-frame clones and leaves out a portion. The sample holds about 35,000 clones, roughly four fifths seen once. Sequenced: memory (CD45RA-) CD4+ T cells from blood. The receptors derive from a human donor in good health.

The J gene is TRBJ1-6, the V gene TRBV19; 8 nucleotides match TRBD1. Germline V gene sequence: CDR1 LNHDA, CDR2 SQIVND (reference sequence). With 7 bases clipped from V and 8 bases from J, the junction kept 10 bases outside the gene matches. The CDR3 contains 15 residues. Here the CDR3 reads CASTSGQGWDSPLHF. The CDR3 DNA follows: TGTGCCAGTACTAGTGGACAGGGATGGGATTCACCCCTCCACTTT.

The chain is built from TRBV6-1 and TRBJ1-1; D gene uncertain. Germline CDR1 reads MNHNS; CDR2 reads SASEGT. V shed 2 bases and J shed 6 bases, with 10 bases lying between them. This CDR3 region has 13 residues. The CDR3 region has the DNA TGTGCCAGCAGTGAATTGTCCCCTCCTGAAGCTTTCTTT. Translating gives CASSELSPPEAFF.

This clone was observed once. The J gene is TRBJ1-2, the V gene TRBV7-8; 7 nucleotides align to TRBD1. Germline lookup yields CDR1 SGHVS and CDR2 FQNEAQ. Unmatched junction bases numbered 16, after V lost 4 bases and J lost 5 bases. This CDR3 spans 17 amino acids. CDR3 protein: CASSSDRMGGQRYGYTF. The CDR3 region has the DNA TGTGCCAGCAGCTCGGACAGGATGGGGGGACAGCGATATGGCTACACCTTC.

This rearrangement joins TRBV7-3 to TRBJ1-1; TRBD1 might be the D (6 bases). This CDR3 comprises 14 residues. The V end lost 0 bases, the J end lost 2 bases, and 7 bases lay between the germline ends. Germline CDR1 and CDR2: SGHTA and FQGTGA. The CDR3 nucleotides read TGTGCCAGCAGCTTAACAGGGGGAAACACTGAAGCTTTCTTT. Residues: CASSLTGGNTEAFF.